This paragraph covers one TCR beta chain sequence. Original methodology: Estimates of nucleated cell counts were drawn from the amplification of reference gene primers. The data were produced by immunoSEQ multiplex PCR, yet TCRdb's version contains in-frame clones alone and is incomplete. The D gene and trimming were derived from the DNA, and the V and J assignments and clone size from that table. The sample lists some 30,000 clones, roughly 90% occurring once. The CDR3 contains 14 residues. J lost 7 bases, V lost 3 bases, and 1 base had no gene match. CDR1 MDHEN and CDR2 SYDVKM come from the germline V gene. The sample belongs to a study of blood T cell repertoires in COVID-19. Study-level information: Samples taken during acute and convalescent COVID-19 were collected in the United States, Italy and Spain. PBMCs, B-cell-depleted T cells, or T cells were the source of the cDNA or gDNA that made up the material.

The chain links TRBV28 to TRBJ1-6; 9 bases align to TRBD1. The sequenced material came from peripheral blood. The origin of this receptor is a human donor in a cohort sampled during active COVID-19. The CDR3 here is CASSLGQGNSPLHF. CDR3 bases: TGTGCCAGCAGTTTGGGACAGGGCAATTCACCCCTCCACTTT.